The sample holds one count of the clone carrying this T cell receptor beta chain. Its antigen is as yet unknown. The source of the sample is a study of cytomegalovirus exposure and HLA in healthy donors. The PCR made use of 60 Vbeta and 13 Jbeta primers. Clones were sequenced by immunoSEQ multiplex PCR, and TCRdb holds only the in-frame ones, with some missing. This sample yields 95,000 to 150,000 clones, of which 73% are seen a single time; under 5.5% belongs to the top ten. Findings of the study overall: Immune exposure information comprised only CMV serostatus. Previously analyzed data showed that most TCR beta V segments were productive at a frequency of about 90% or about 30%. Later, TCR association rates were found to vary by HLA locus, highest for DRB1 and lowest for HLA-C.

Trimming cost V 2 bases and J 4 bases, with 12 bases left between them. This CDR3 contains 15 residues. Germline V gives CDR1 SGHNT, CDR2 YENEEA. The TCR originated in a man between 60 and 75 years old in good health and CMV-seropositive. The chain carries TRBV11-3 and TRBJ2-1; no clear D gene. Sequencing was carried out using PBMCs. The CDR3 region has the DNA TGTGCCAGCAGCTTATCAGGCCAATTGTACAATGAGCAGTTCTTC. Its translation is CASSLSGQLYNEQFF.